One sample yielded the 23 T cell receptor beta chains listed below, sequenced in a study of regulatory T cells in long-lasting Graves disease. Construction of the TCR beta libraries employed iRepertoire HTBI primers in conjunction with Arm-PCR of CDR3 regions. TCRdb analysed the multiplex PCR reads with MiXCR anew, one entry per CDR3 protein. In the table there are hundreds of thousands of distinct CDR3 sequences, approximately 15% of which are singletons. Documented time point: newly diagnosed GD, antithyroid drugs for less than 3 months. PBMC-derived RNA was used for the TCR library. These sequences were also reported in another study, on T cells in Graves' hyperthyroidism and ophthalmopathy.

Sample: peripheral blood mononuclear cells (PBMCs), taken at new diagnosis, from a patient treated with antithyroid drugs. Every receptor here comes from a man aged 40-50 years with Graves disease.

This clonotype was seen ten or more times. V usage is TRBV5-6 and J usage is TRBJ2-3; 7 bases fit TRBD1. Germline CDR1 is SGHDT and CDR2 is YYEEEE. The CDR3 runs to 15 residues. J gave up 3 bases and V 2 bases, and 6 bases lay outside the gene matches. CDR3 sequence: CASSFYRGWTDTQYF. DNA for the CDR3: TGTGCCAGCAGCTTCTACAGGGGATGGACAGATACGCAGTATTTT.

In its sample, this clonotype was seen many times. CDR3 region: CAWSVLRLNTEAFF. CDR3 in DNA: TGTGCCTGGAGTGTACTTCGGCTGAACACTGAAGCTTTCTTT. The chain employs TRBV30 and TRBJ1-1, with D unresolved. Trimming pared 0 bases from V and 0 bases from J, leaving 8 bases between. Germline V gives CDR1 GTSNPN, CDR2 SVGIG (reference sequence). The CDR3 has 14 residues.

This clonotype was counted many times. The CDR3 DNA is TGTGCCAGCAGCGGAGGAAACATTCAGTACTTC. This sequence encodes CASSGGNIQYF. The chain joins TRBV6-1 to TRBJ2-4, with D possibly TRBD2 on 5 matching bases. Germline CDR1 reads MNHNS; CDR2 reads SASEGT. This CDR3 contains 11 residues. With 6 bases removed from V and 6 bases from J, the gap between germline ends came to 6 bases.

The table lists this clonotype with many counts. J is TRBJ2-5 and V is TRBV3-1, with D tentatively TRBD2 (6 bases). The V end was cut by 1 base, the J end by 3 bases, with 9 bases between. Germline V CDR1 and CDR2: LGHDT, YNNKEL (reference sequence). This CDR3 is built from 14 residues. Here the CDR3 reads CASSQAGRKETQYF. Here the CDR3 DNA reads TGTGCCAGCAGCCAAGCAGGGAGGAAAGAGACCCAGTACTTC.

Comments on this clonotype: This may arise from a read error, as a much more abundant clone is one base away. The chain has TRBV5-1 and TRBJ1-1, with TRBD1 matching 7 bases. The CDR3 consists of 13 residues. Germline lookup yields CDR1 SGHRS and CDR2 YFSETQ. The CDR3 DNA sequence: TGTGCCAGCAGCTCCGACAGGGACACTGAAGCTCTCTTT. This sequence encodes CASSSDRDTEALF.

This clonotype occurred a few times. The V call is TRBV14, the J call TRBJ1-6, with D maybe TRBD1 (5 bases). V dropped 0 bases and J dropped 8 bases, with 11 bases sitting between them. This CDR3 has 15 residues. Germline V gives CDR1 SGHDN, CDR2 FVKESK. The CDR3 DNA reads as TGTGCCAGCAGCCAAGAGCTGGGGGGGTATTCACCCCTCCACTTT. It codes for CASSQELGGYSPLHF.

This clonotype was seen repeatedly, ten times or more. V gene TRBV11-2 combines with J gene TRBJ2-7, with 8 bases that match TRBD1. The CDR3 covers 14 residues. CDR1 SGHAT and CDR2 FQNNGV come from the germline V gene. J gave up 2 bases and V 2 bases, and 2 bases lay outside the gene matches. For the CDR3, the DNA is TGTGCCAGCAGCTTAATCAGGGGGCCCTACGAGCAGTACTTC. It yields the protein CASSLIRGPYEQYF.

The sample holds a few counts of this clonotype. This chain joins TRBV7-9 and TRBJ1-4, with unresolved D. The CDR3 loop spans 16 amino acids. Trimming pared 5 bases from V and 0 bases from J, leaving 13 bases between. Germline CDR1 is SEHNR and CDR2 is FQNEAQ (reference sequence). CDR3 DNA sequence: TGTGCCAGCAGCCGAAGATTGGAGGCAACTAATGAAAAACTGTTTTTT. Protein product: CASSRRLEATNEKLFF.

This chain links TRBV18 with TRBJ1-3; a weak D match, TRBD1 (5 bases). The V end lost 5 bases, the J end lost 9 bases, and 14 bases lay between the germline ends. Germline-derived CDR1 and CDR2 are KGHSH and LQKENI. This CDR3 has 13 amino acids. The CDR3 reads CASSWDWDGTIYF. The CDR3, as DNA: TGTGCCAGCTCATGGGATTGGGACGGCACCATATATTTT.

This clonotype has just a few counts. CDR3 sequence reads: CASSIDHIGSSGANVLTF. The DNA for the CDR3 is TGTGCCAGTAGTATAGATCATATAGGGAGCTCTGGGGCCAACGTCCTGACTTTC. The chain combines TRBV19 with TRBJ2-6, with a tentative D call TRBD2 (5 bases). The length of the CDR3 is 18 residues. Trimming took off 0 bases at V and 0 bases at J, with 12 bases between the two ends. The germline V gene has CDR1 LNHDA and CDR2 SQIVND (reference sequence).

V is TRBV15 and J is TRBJ1-4, with D maybe TRBD1 (6 bases). Germline loops: CDR1 LNHNV, CDR2 YYDKDF (reference sequence). Trimming cost V 3 bases and J 8 bases, with 13 bases left between them. This CDR3 spans 14 amino acids. This CDR3 is CATSRGGTGEKLFF. DNA of the CDR3: TGTGCCACCAGCAGGGGGGGCACGGGAGAAAAACTGTTTTTT.

As to this clonotype: This may be a read error: a much more frequent sequence differs by one nucleotide. V usage is TRBV3-1 and J usage is TRBJ1-1; D gene uncertain. From germline, CDR1 is LGHDT and CDR2 YNNKEL (reference sequence). This CDR3 is built from 14 residues. CDR3 coding DNA: TGTGTCAGCAGCCGCCGGACCCCGAACACTGAAGCTTTCTTT. Translated: CVSSRRTPNTEAFF.

The rearrangement joins TRBV5-1 to TRBJ1-2; D may be TRBD1 (5 bases). Germline V CDR1 and CDR2: SGHRS, YFSETQ. Trimming cost V 1 base and J 5 bases, with 12 bases left between them. The CDR3 is made up of 14 amino acids. The CDR3 DNA reads TGCGCCAGCAGCTTGTTACCGGGGGGGTATGGCTACACCTTC. Its protein product is CASSLLPGGYGYTF.

This clonotype was picked up many times. The rearrangement links TRBV3-1 to TRBJ2-5; D could derive from TRBD1 or TRBD2 (5 bases each). CDR1 LGHDT and CDR2 YNNKEL come from the germline V gene (reference sequence). The CDR3 spans 15 residues. The ends were cut back, 1 base at V and 1 base at J, with 10 bases in the middle. The CDR3 protein is CASSQGLGAQETQYF. CDR3 coding DNA: TGTGCCAGCAGCCAAGGCCTCGGGGCCCAAGAGACCCAGTACTTC.

This clonotype was counted ten times or more. The V and J genes are TRBV18 and TRBJ2-1; TRBD2 aligns across 13 bases. The CDR3 loop spans 16 amino acids. Unmatched junction bases numbered 6, after V lost 3 bases and J lost 7 bases. In germline, CDR1 is KGHSH, CDR2 LQKENI. The CDR3 DNA follows: TGTGCCAGCTCACCCGGACTAGCGGGGGCTCGAAATGAGCAGTTCTTC. Its translation is CASSPGLAGARNEQFF. Together with reference TRBV18 and TRBJ2-1, the CDR3 gives the full variable domain: NAGVMQNPRHLVRRRGQEARLRCSPMKGHSHVYWYRQLPEEGLKFMVYLQKENIIDESGMPKERFSAEFPKEGPSILRIQQVVRGDSAAYFCASSPGLAGARNEQFFGPGTRLTVL.

The rearrangement uses TRBV4-2 and TRBJ2-7; D gene unclear. Germline CDR1 is LGHNA and CDR2 is YNFKEQ. CDR3 size: 16 residues. V lost 0 bases, J lost 3 bases, and 15 bases lay in between. CDR3 nucleotide sequence: TGTGCCAGCAGCCAAGATTCGGTACAGAGGATCTACGAGCAGTACTTC. Translated, it gives CASSQDSVQRIYEQYF.

This clonotype was detected many times. CDR3 nucleotide sequence: TGTGCCAGCAGCTCCTCGGAGACAGATACGCAGTATTTT. It encodes CASSSSETDTQYF. The chain employs TRBV5-4 and TRBJ2-3; no clear D gene. This CDR3 region has 13 residues. CDR1 and CDR2 from the germline V gene are SGHNT and YYREEE (reference sequence). V was clipped by 3 bases and J by 3 bases, with 8 bases between them.

This chain connects TRBV30 to TRBJ1-1; D is uncertain. V was shortened by 2 bases and J by 2 bases, with 9 bases between the two germline ends. CDR1 and CDR2 (germline): GTSNPN, SVGIG (reference sequence). There are 13 residues in the CDR3. This chain's CDR3 is CAWSSVLNTEAFF. Here the CDR3 DNA reads TGTGCCTGGAGTTCGGTACTTAACACTGAAGCTTTCTTT. Filled out from reference TRBV30 and TRBJ1-1, the complete variable domain reads SQTIHQWPATLVQPVGSPLSLECTVEGTSNPNLYWYRQAAGRGLQLLFYSVGIGQISSEVPQNLSASRPQDRQFILSSKKLLLSDSGFYLCAWSSVLNTEAFFGQGTRLTVV.

With respect to this clonotype: One base separates it from a far larger clone, so it is likely a read error. The rearrangement uses TRBV6-2 or TRBV6-3 and TRBJ2-7; 9 positions agree with TRBD1. CDR1 and CDR2 (germline): MNHEY, SVGEGT. The CDR3 is made up of 13 amino acids. In nucleotides, the CDR3 is TGTGCCAGCAGCCCGGGACAGGGCTACAAGCAGTACTTC. Translating it yields CASSPGQGYKQYF.

Comment on this clonotype: A much larger clone differs from this one at a single base, so this may be a read error. The J gene is TRBJ2-7, the V gene TRBV20-1; D gene uncertain. The CDR3 loop spans 11 amino acids. From germline, CDR1 is DFQATT and CDR2 SNEGSKA (reference sequence). CDR3 sequence: CGATDSYEQYF. CDR3 DNA: TGCGGTGCTACCGATTCCTACGAGCAGTACTTC.

There are many counts of this clonotype. The chain joins TRBV24-1 to TRBJ2-1, with D perhaps matching TRBD2 (6 bases). CDR3 length equals 15 residues. CDR1 and CDR2 from the germline V gene are KGHDR and SFDVKD. With 3 bases removed from V and 6 bases from J, the gap between germline ends came to 14 bases. The CDR3 nucleotides read TGTGCCACCAGTGATGCGGGGACTGTTACCAATGAGCAGTTCTTC. It yields the protein CATSDAGTVTNEQFF.

This clonotype was seen many times. The chain couples TRBV9 to TRBJ1-1; unclear D gene. The V end lost 3 bases, the J end lost 2 bases, and 11 bases lay between the germline ends. In germline, CDR1 is SGDLS, CDR2 YYNGEE. The length of the CDR3 is 14 residues. The DNA for the CDR3 is TGTGCCAGCAGCGAGGGTATGGAAAACACTGAAGCTTTCTTT. It codes for CASSEGMENTEAFF. Looking up the rest from reference TRBV9 and TRBJ1-1 gives the full variable domain: DSGVTQTPKHLITATGQRVTLRCSPRSGDLSVYWYQQSLDQGLQFLIQYYNGEERAKGNILERFSAQQFPDLHSELNLSSLELGDSALYFCASSEGMENTEAFFGQGTRLTVV.

The chain uses TRBV9 and TRBJ2-7; D gene unclear. This CDR3 region has 13 residues. Germline-derived CDR1 and CDR2 are SGDLS and YYNGEE. Trimming removed 4 bases from V and 7 bases from J, with 15 bases in between. CDR3 nucleotide sequence: TGTGCCAGCAGCTCAAGGGATGGGTCGGAGCAGTACTTC. Amino acid sequence: CASSSRDGSEQYF.